One and the same sample provided the 14 T cell receptor beta chains below, sequenced in a study of T cells in Graves' hyperthyroidism and ophthalmopathy. There were TCR beta CDR3 regions amplified from RNA transcripts. In the first-round RT-PCR of the TCR CDR3, the HTBI primer set was used. TCRdb re-called the multiplex PCR reads with MiXCR, one entry per CDR3 protein. The sample includes over 200,000 distinct CDR3 sequences, about 15% of them seen just once. The sequencing sample was made of blood. The source of these receptors is a middle-aged man with Graves' hyperthyroidism.

The chain joins TRBV6-1 to TRBJ2-1, with unresolved D. CDR3 size: 14 residues. Trimming removed 10 bases at V and 8 bases at J, with 21 bases between. The germline V gene encodes CDR1 MNHNS and CDR2 SASEGT. CDR3 sequence: CAIPSRENYDEQFF. CDR3 coding DNA: TGTGCCATCCCATCTCGCGAAAATTACGATGAGCAGTTCTTC.

This clonotype showed up many times. The gene calls are TRBV29-1 and TRBJ1-2; 9 bases fit TRBD1. J lost 4 bases, V lost 1 base, and 16 bases had no gene match. The CDR3 runs 18 residues. The germline V gene has CDR1 SQVTM and CDR2 ANQGSEA. This chain's CDR3 is CSVEARGTGYLGIYGYTF. CDR3 nucleotide sequence: TGCAGCGTTGAAGCCCGGGGGACAGGGTATCTCGGGATCTATGGCTACACCTTC.

The chain joins TRBV11-2 to TRBJ2-5, with 9 bases fitting TRBD1. The CDR3 extends over 13 amino acids. Germline values: CDR1 SGHAT, CDR2 FQNNGV. V lost 8 bases to trimming and J lost 3 bases; unmatched junction nucleotides: 4. CDR3 sequence reads: CASGWTGEETQYF. The CDR3 DNA is TGTGCCAGCGGATGGACAGGGGAAGAGACCCAGTACTTC.

This clonotype was counted only a few times. The CDR3: CASSLADRGFQPQHF. CDR3 in DNA: TGTGCCAGCAGCTTGGCGGACAGGGGATTTCAGCCCCAGCATTTT. J is TRBJ1-5 and V is TRBV7-6; 9 nucleotides match TRBD1. J was trimmed by 6 bases and V by 3 bases; bases with no gene match: 6. In germline, CDR1 is SGHVS, CDR2 FNYEAQ. CDR3 length: 15 amino acids. Complete variable domain (other parts from reference TRBV7-6 and TRBJ1-5): GAGVSQSPRYKVTKRGQDVALRCDPISGHVSLYWYRQALGQGPEFLTYFNYEAQQDKSGLPNDRFSAERPEGSISTLTIQRTEQRDSAMYRCASSLADRGFQPQHFGDGTRLSIL.

This clonotype was recorded many times. V usage is TRBV20-1 and J usage is TRBJ2-7; D perhaps matches TRBD2 (6 bases). Germline CDR1 reads DFQATT; CDR2 reads SNEGSKA (reference sequence). The CDR3 spans 13 residues. Trimming removed 2 bases at V and 2 bases at J, with 10 bases between. CDR3: CSARRRGAYEQYF. CDR3 nucleotides: TGCAGTGCTAGAAGGCGCGGGGCCTACGAGCAGTACTTC.

This clonotype was observed many times. The rearrangement joins TRBV28 to TRBJ1-5; D call uncertain. Germline CDR1 and CDR2: MDHEN and SYDVKM. Trimming took 6 bases from V and 6 from J, leaving 18 bases between them. The CDR3 has 15 residues. For the CDR3, the DNA is TGTGCCAGCAGCACAAGAGGAGGGTTCCCTCAGCCCCAGCATTTT. Protein sequence: CASSTRGGFPQPQHF.

CDR3 amino acids: CSASSLNEQFF. The CDR3 DNA is TGCAGTGCTAGCTCCCTCAATGAGCAGTTCTTC. This rearrangement joins TRBV20-1 to TRBJ2-1; no reliable D call. V was cut by 3 bases and J by 6 bases, with 6 bases left in between. CDR1 is DFQATT and CDR2 is SNEGSKA in the germline V gene (reference sequence). This CDR3 is 11 amino acids long.

The chain recombines TRBV14 with TRBJ2-1, with a tentative D call TRBD2 (6 bases). Trimming shortened V by 6 bases and J by 15 bases, and 18 bases separated the two germline ends. The CDR3 has 12 amino acids. CDR1 SGHDN and CDR2 FVKESK come from the germline V gene. As DNA, the CDR3 is TGTGCCAGCAGTCGAGGAGCGGGTAGGTGGTTCTTC. It is translated as CASSRGAGRWFF.

This clonotype was counted at least ten times. The chain carries TRBV12-5 and TRBJ2-5, with D tentatively TRBD2 (5 bases). Trimming cost V 5 bases and J 5 bases, with 15 bases left between them. Germline V gives CDR1 LGHNT, CDR2 FRNRAP. CDR3 length: 14 residues. In DNA form, the CDR3 reads TGTGCTAGTGGTCGAACTAGTTTTGGGGAGACCCAGTACTTC. Its protein product is CASGRTSFGETQYF. Full variable domain (missing parts from reference TRBV12-5 and TRBJ2-5): DARVTQTPRHKVTEMGQEVTMRCQPILGHNTVFWYRQTMMQGLELLAYFRNRAPLDDSGMPKDRFSAEMPDATLATLKIQPSEPRDSAVYFCASGRTSFGETQYFGPGTRLLVL.

V is TRBV19 and J is TRBJ1-5; no definite D call. CDR3 length: 14 residues. V gave up 3 bases and J gave up 4 bases, with 10 bases separating them. Per germline, CDR1 LNHDA and CDR2 SQIVND (reference sequence). DNA of the CDR3: TGTGCCAGTAGTATCTCCGGCTTGAATCAGCCCCAGCATTTT. This gives the protein CASSISGLNQPQHF.

The chain combines TRBV20-1 with TRBJ2-2; D gene ambiguous. There are 13 residues in the CDR3. Trimming took 0 bases from V and 4 from J, leaving 6 bases between them. Germline CDR1 DFQATT, CDR2 SNEGSKA (reference sequence). CDR3 sequence: CSARDVVTGELFF. CDR3 DNA: TGCAGTGCTAGAGATGTGGTCACCGGGGAGCTGTTTTTT.

The chain joins TRBV12-3 or TRBV12-4 to TRBJ1-2; 7 nucleotides align to TRBD1. The CDR3 is made up of 16 amino acids. J lost 8 bases, V lost 2 bases, and 14 bases had no gene match. The CDR3 DNA is TGTGCCAGCAGTTTAAAGACAGGGCGTACCCGGGCGGGCTACACCTTC. Translating gives CASSLKTGRTRAGYTF.

This clonotype was seen many times. The chain recombines TRBV20-1 with TRBJ2-7, with 8 bases matching TRBD2. CDR1 and CDR2 from the germline V gene are DFQATT and SNEGSKA (reference sequence). This CDR3 is 15 amino acids long. The junction had 15 bases not matched to a gene; V was cut back by 6 bases and J by 5 bases. The CDR3 DNA reads as TGCAGTGCAGCCTCCCAAAGACTAGCGTCCCACGAGCAGTACTTC. This gives the protein CSAASQRLASHEQYF.

This clonotype was seen only a few times. The V call is TRBV7-2, the J call TRBJ1-1; 8 bases line up with TRBD1. The CDR3 has 13 amino acids. Germline-derived CDR1 and CDR2 are SGHTA and FQGNSA. V lost 9 bases and J lost 0; bases outside the gene matches: 3. The DNA of the CDR3 is TGTGCCAGTAGGGGACAGGTGAACACTGAAGCTTTCTTT. Its translation is CASRGQVNTEAFF.